Shown below are 4 T cell receptor beta chains from a single sample sequenced in a study of T cells after yellow fever vaccination. In TCRdb, the 5' RACE reads were re-called with MiXCR into one record per CDR3 protein. The table includes about 220,000 distinct CDR3 sequences, 2.5% to 3.5% detected once. The sample here was CD4+ T cells sorted from PBMCs, taken 10 days after the yellow fever booster vaccination. The receptor source for this set is a man aged 18 to 35 who received the YFV17D yellow fever vaccine.

The V call is TRBV7-8, the J call TRBJ1-2; no firm D call. The CDR3 contains 16 residues. V lost 5 bases and J lost 2, with 18 bases in between. Germline-derived CDR1 and CDR2 are SGHVS and FQNEAQ. CDR3 protein: CASSRRVPDGNYGYTF. The CDR3 DNA sequence: TGTGCCAGCAGCCGACGCGTCCCTGACGGAAACTATGGCTACACCTTC.

The chain links TRBV5-1 to TRBJ1-4; 7 nucleotides agree with TRBD1. The junction had 7 bases not matched to a gene; V was cut back by 4 bases and J by 7 bases. The CDR3 has 14 residues. In germline, CDR1 is SGHRS, CDR2 YFSETQ. CDR3 nucleotides: TGCGCCAGCAGCCCCCAGGGGGAGGGTGAAAAACTGTTTTTT. This encodes CASSPQGEGEKLFF.

The V and J genes are TRBV24-1 and TRBJ2-5, with 8 bases identical to TRBD1. The J segment lost 2 bases and the V segment lost 7 bases, leaving 8 bases of the junction unmatched. Germline CDR1 and CDR2: KGHDR and SFDVKD. CDR3 size: 15 residues. CDR3 nucleotide sequence: TGTGCCACCAGCGACTCACAGGGGGAACAAGAGACCCAGTACTTC. The encoded protein is CATSDSQGEQETQYF.

Turning to this clonotype: A much larger clone lies a single base off, so this may be a read error. This chain's CDR3 is CASSLDQGDTRYF. Written as DNA, the CDR3 is TGTGCCAGCAGTTTAGACCAGGGGGATACGCGGTATTTT. This chain joins TRBV12-3 or TRBV12-4 and TRBJ2-3; 7 bases line up with TRBD1. The CDR3 is made up of 13 amino acids.